The rows below give T cell receptor beta chains drawn from one sample of a study of CD8 T cell repertoires and HIV-1 epitope variants. Their cognate antigens are unknown. The assay was immunoSEQ multiplex PCR, and TCRdb's table has in-frame clones only and misses some. Here the sample spans 4,000 to 5,500 clones, approximately 60% being singletons. The sequencing sample was made of cultured CD8+ T cells derived from PBMCs. These receptors were collected from a male donor with HIV. CDR3s include the opening cysteine and the closing phenylalanine or tryptophan. D genes are given only for firm matches. Size is omitted from some rows. Given values are once, few, many or a class for expanded clones.

TRBV7-6,few,-,TRBJ1-4,TGTGCCAGCAGCTTAGGTTGGGACAATGAAAAACTGTTTTTT,CASSLGWDNEKLFF
TRBV28,-,TRBD1,TRBJ2-5,TGTGCCAGCAGTTTAGTCCCCATCAGCCGGGACAGGAGGGAAGAGACCCAGTACTTC,CASSLVPISRDRREETQYF
TRBV28,few,-,TRBJ1-1,TGTGCCAGCAGTTTAAGCACTGAAGCTTTCTTT,CASSLSTEAFF
TRBV7-8,-,TRBD1,TRBJ1-2,TGTGCCAGCAGCTTAGGTCTGACAGGGGAGGTTGGCTACACCTTC,CASSLGLTGEVGYTF
TRBV13,medium-sized,TRBD1,TRBJ1-3,TGTGCCAGCAGCCCTGACAGGGACGGGCGAAACACCATATATTTT,CASSPDRDGRNTIYF
TRBV5-6,few,-,TRBJ1-1,TGTGCCAGCAGCTTGAGCCAAGTTAACACTGAAGCTTTCTTT,CASSLSQVNTEAFF
TRBV7-8,-,TRBD1,TRBJ2-2,TGTGCCAGCAGCTTGGGGACAGGGCTCACCGGGGAGCTGTTTTTT,CASSLGTGLTGELFF
TRBV7-9,-,-,TRBJ2-3,TGTGCCAGCAGCCAGGAGTTCAACACAGATACGCAGTATTTT,CASSQEFNTDTQYF
TRBV4-1,few,-,TRBJ2-1,TGCGCCAGCAGCCACCCCAGAAAGAGTAGCTCCTACAATGAGCAGTTCTTC,CASSHPRKSSSYNEQFF
TRBV14,-,-,TRBJ2-7,TGTGCCAGCAGCCAAGTTGCAGCCTACGAGCAGTACTTC,CASSQVAAYEQYF
TRBV7-9,few,TRBD1,TRBJ2-7,TGTGCCAGCAGCTTAGCAGGACTAGGACAGGGGGCTTATGAGCAGTACTTC,CASSLAGLGQGAYEQYF
TRBV19,-,-,TRBJ1-2,TGTGCCAGTAGTCCCGGCAGCTATGGCTACACCTTC,CASSPGSYGYTF
TRBV27,-,-,TRBJ1-4,TGTGCCAGCAGTTTGGGGTATAATGAAAAACTGTTTTTT,CASSLGYNEKLFF
TRBV30,once,TRBD1,TRBJ1-2,TGTGCCTGTTCGGACAGGGGTGGTGGCTACACCTTC,CACSDRGGGYTF
TRBV7-9,-,TRBD1,TRBJ2-4,TGTGCCAGCAGCTCGGACAGGGAGTGGCACATTCAGTACTTC,CASSSDREWHIQYF
TRBV13,-,-,TRBJ1-4,TGTGCCAGCAGCACCGGACTGGGGACTAATGAAAAACTGTTTTTT,CASSTGLGTNEKLFF
TRBV4-3,-,-,TRBJ2-3,TGCGCCAGCAGCCAAGTGAGAAGGGATACGCAGTATTTT,CASSQVRRDTQYF
TRBV27,-,TRBD2,TRBJ2-2,TGTGCCAGCAGTCCTCGACTAGCGGTGTTCACCGGGGAGCTGTTTTTT,CASSPRLAVFTGELFF
TRBV7-9,few,-,TRBJ1-4,TGTGCCAGCAGCCAAGGGGGAACGAATGAAAAACTGTTTTTT,CASSQGGTNEKLFF
TRBV29-1,-,-,TRBJ1-5,TGCAGCGTTGTGGGTCGGGCCGGGTCCGATCAGCCCCAGCATTTT,CSVVGRAGSDQPQHF
TRBV6-1,-,-,TRBJ2-4,TGTGCCAGCGCCGGTATGGGGGCCAAAAACATTCAGTACTTC,CASAGMGAKNIQYF
TRBV14,medium-sized,-,TRBJ2-5,TGTGCCAGCAGCCAAGTGCGGGGCCGGGGGACCCAGTACTTC,CASSQVRGRGTQYF
TRBV12-5,-,-,TRBJ2-6,TGTGCTAGTGGTGGGGCAGGACAAAGTCGGGCCAACGTCCTGACTTTC,CASGGAGQSRANVLTF
TRBV28,-,TRBD2,TRBJ2-1,TGTGCCAGCAGTTTTAGGAAAGCGGGAGGGCTTAATGAGCAGTTCTTC,CASSFRKAGGLNEQFF
TRBV2,-,TRBD1,TRBJ2-1,TGTGCCAGCAGAGAGCGGACAGGGGAGCCCCACAATGAGCAGTTCTTC,CASRERTGEPHNEQFF
TRBV14,-,-,TRBJ2-7,TGTGCCAGCAGCCAAGTAGGGACGATGGACGAGCAGTACTTC,CASSQVGTMDEQYF